This TCR beta chain was captured in a study of OX40 agonist ivuxolimab in advanced cancers. Looking at the study overall: The group had a mean age of 60 years, ranged from 23 to 79, and was 82.7% male. The study, taken as a whole, reports: Blood T cells, both CD4+ and CD8+, expanded clonally by week 6 at 0.1 to 3.0 mg/kg.

V was trimmed by 4 bases and J by 0 bases, leaving 16 bases between them. Germline values: CDR1 SNHLY, CDR2 FYNNEI. The CDR3 loop spans 17 amino acids. Sequencing used immunoSEQ multiplex PCR; TCRdb keeps in-frame clones, though not all of them. The table lists 55,000 to 75,000 clones, approximately 86% of them singletons. A few counts support this clone. Its antigen remains unidentified. The origin of this receptor is an adult with an advanced solid tumor such as melanoma, head and neck, liver or kidney cancer. The chain recombines TRBV2 with TRBJ2-1; D may be TRBD2 (6 bases). The sample was CD4+ or CD8+ T cells sorted from blood, taken in a trial of the OX40 agonist ivuxolimab. The CDR3 DNA is TGTGCCAGCAGTGCCCGACTAGTCCCGAGCTCCTACAATGAGCAGTTCTTC. This gives the protein CASSARLVPSSYNEQFF. The variable domain in full, with the rest retrieved from reference TRBV2 and TRBJ2-1, is EPEVTQTPSHQVTQMGQEVILRCVPISNHLYFYWYRQILGQKVEFLVSFYNNEISEKSEIFDDQFSVERPDGSNFTLKIRSTKLEDSAMYFCASSARLVPSSYNEQFFGPGTRLTVL.